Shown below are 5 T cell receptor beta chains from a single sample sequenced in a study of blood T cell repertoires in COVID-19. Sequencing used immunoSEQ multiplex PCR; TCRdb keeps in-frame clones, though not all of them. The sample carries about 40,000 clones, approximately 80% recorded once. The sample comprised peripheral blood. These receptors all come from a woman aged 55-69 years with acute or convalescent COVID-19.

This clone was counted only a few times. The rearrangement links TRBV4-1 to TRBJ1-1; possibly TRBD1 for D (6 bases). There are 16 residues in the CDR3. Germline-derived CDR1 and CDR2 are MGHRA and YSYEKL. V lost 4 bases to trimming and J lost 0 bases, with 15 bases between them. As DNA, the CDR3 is TGCGCCAGCAGCCTCGAGACAGGTCTATTGAACACTGAAGCTTTCTTT. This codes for CASSLETGLLNTEAFF.

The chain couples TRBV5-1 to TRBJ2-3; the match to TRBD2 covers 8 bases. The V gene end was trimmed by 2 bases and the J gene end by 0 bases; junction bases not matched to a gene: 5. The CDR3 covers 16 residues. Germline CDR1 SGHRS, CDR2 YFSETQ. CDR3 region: CASSLARGASTDTQYF. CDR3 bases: TGCGCCAGCAGCTTAGCGCGGGGGGCTAGCACAGATACGCAGTATTTT.

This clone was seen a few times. The CDR3 coding sequence is TGTGCCAGCAGCCTACGACAGGGGCAGAGAGCTTTCTTT. It is translated as CASSLRQGQRAFF. This chain joins TRBV3-1 (or the pseudogene TRBV3-2) and TRBJ1-1, with TRBD1 matching 8 bases. V shed 4 bases, J shed 10 bases, and the junction held 8 bases outside the gene matches. Germline V CDR1 and CDR2: LGHDT, YNNKEL (reference sequence). The CDR3 runs to 13 residues.

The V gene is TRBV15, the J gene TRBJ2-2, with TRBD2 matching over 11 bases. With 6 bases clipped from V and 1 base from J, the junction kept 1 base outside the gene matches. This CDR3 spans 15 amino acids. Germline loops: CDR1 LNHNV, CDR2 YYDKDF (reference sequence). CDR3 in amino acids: CATRGTSGNTGELFF. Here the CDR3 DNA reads TGTGCCACCAGGGGGACTAGCGGGAACACCGGGGAGCTGTTTTTT.

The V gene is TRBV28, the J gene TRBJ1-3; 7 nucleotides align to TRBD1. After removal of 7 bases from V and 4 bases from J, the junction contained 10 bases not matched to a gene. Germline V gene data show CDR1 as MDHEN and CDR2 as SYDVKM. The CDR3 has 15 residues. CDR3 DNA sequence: TGTGCCAGCACCAAAGGGGGGACAGCAGGAAACACCATATATTTT. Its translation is CASTKGGTAGNTIYF.